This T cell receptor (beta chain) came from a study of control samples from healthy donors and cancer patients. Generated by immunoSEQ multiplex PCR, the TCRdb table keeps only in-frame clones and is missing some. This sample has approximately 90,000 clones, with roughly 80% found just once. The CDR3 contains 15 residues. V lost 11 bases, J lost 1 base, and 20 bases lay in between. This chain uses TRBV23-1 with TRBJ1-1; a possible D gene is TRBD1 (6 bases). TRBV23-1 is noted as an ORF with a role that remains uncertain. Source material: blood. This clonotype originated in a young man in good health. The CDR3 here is CAPDPRGQRNTEAFF. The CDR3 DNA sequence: TGCGCCCCCGACCCCCGCGGACAGAGGAACACTGAAGCTTTCTTT.